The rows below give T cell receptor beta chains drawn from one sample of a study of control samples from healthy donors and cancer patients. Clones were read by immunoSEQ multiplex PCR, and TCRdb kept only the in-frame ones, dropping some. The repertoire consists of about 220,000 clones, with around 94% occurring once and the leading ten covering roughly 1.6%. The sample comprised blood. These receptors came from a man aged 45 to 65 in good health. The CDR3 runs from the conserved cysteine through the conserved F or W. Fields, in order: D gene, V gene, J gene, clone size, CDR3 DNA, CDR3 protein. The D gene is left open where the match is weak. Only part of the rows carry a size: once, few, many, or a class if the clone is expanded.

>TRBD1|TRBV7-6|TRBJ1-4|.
TGTGCCAGCAGTGGCAGGGGGCTTGGTAATGAAAAACTGTTTTTT
CASSGRGLGNEKLFF
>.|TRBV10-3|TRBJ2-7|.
TGTGCCATCAGAGGCAGGGGTTACGAGCAGTACTTC
CAIRGRGYEQYF
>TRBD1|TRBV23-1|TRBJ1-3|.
TGCGCCAGCAGCTACAGGGGACCCTCTGGAAACACCATATATTTT
CASSYRGPSGNTIYF
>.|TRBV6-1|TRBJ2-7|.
TGTGCCAGCAGTGCAACCCACTCAAGGGCTGCCTACGAGCAGTACTTC
CASSATHSRAAYEQYF
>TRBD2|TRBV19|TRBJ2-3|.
TGTGCCAGTAGCCCCGGTCTAGCGGGGTACCTAACTAGCACAGATACGCAGTATTTT
CASSPGLAGYLTSTDTQYF
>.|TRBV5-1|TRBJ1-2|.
TGCGCCAGCAGCTTGGAGCCGGGAACGGGTGGCTACACCTTC
CASSLEPGTGGYTF
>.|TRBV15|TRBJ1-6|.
TGTGCCACCAGCAGAGATGGAGGGAATTTCGCTTCACCCCTCCACTTT
CATSRDGGNFASPLHF
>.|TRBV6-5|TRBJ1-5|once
TGTGCCAGCAGCGTTAGAGACAGCAATCAGCCCCAGCATTTT
CASSVRDSNQPQHF
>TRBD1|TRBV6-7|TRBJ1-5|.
TGTGCCAGCAGTTACCCGACAGGGACTTATCCCTATAGCAATCAGCCCCAGCATTTT
CASSYPTGTYPYSNQPQHF
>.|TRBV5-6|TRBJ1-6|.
TGTGCCAGCAGCTTGACCTCGGACTATAATTCACCCCTCCACTTT
CASSLTSDYNSPLHF
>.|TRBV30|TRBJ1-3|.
TGTGCCTGGAGTGTCGGGCTGGCCGGCATATATTTT
CAWSVGLAGIYF
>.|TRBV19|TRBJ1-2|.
TGTGCCAGCGCCTCAAAGAACTATGGCTACACCTTC
CASASKNYGYTF
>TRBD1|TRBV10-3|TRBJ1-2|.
TGTGCCATCATGAAGGGACAGGCGGACCCTTGGAATGGCTACACCTTC
CAIMKGQADPWNGYTF
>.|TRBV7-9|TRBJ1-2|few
TGTGCCAGCAGCTTACCGGGGACCGGCTACACCTTC
CASSLPGTGYTF
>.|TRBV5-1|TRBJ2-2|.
TGCGCCAGCAGCCTGGCCGTCGGGGAGCTGTTTTTT
CASSLAVGELFF
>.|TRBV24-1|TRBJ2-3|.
TGTGCCACCAGTGATGCGGGGAGGTGGACAGATACGCAGTATTTT
CATSDAGRWTDTQYF
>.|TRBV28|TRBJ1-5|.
TGTGCCAGCAGTTTATGCCGGGTTCGGTGCTATCAGCCCCAGCATTTT
CASSLCRVRCYQPQHF
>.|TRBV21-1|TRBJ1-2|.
TGTGCCAGCAGCAAAGGGCGGTGCTATGGCTACACCTTC
CASSKGRCYGYTF
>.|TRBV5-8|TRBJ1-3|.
TGTGCCAGCAGCAAATTAGTCCTGACCTCTGGAAACACCATATATTTT
CASSKLVLTSGNTIYF
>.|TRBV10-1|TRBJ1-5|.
TGCGCCAGCAGTGAAGGGACGGCGGGGGATGTTGGCAATCAGCCCCAGCATTTT
CASSEGTAGDVGNQPQHF
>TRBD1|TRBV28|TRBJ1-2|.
TGTGCCAGCAGTTTATCGACAGGGGGCGACGGCTACACCTTC
CASSLSTGGDGYTF
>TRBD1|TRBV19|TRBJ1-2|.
TGTGCCAGTAGAAAACAGGGGGAATATGGCTACACCTTC
CASRKQGEYGYTF
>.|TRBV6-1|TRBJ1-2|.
TGTGCCAGCAGTGAATTAATCCGCGGGGGGAGCGCTCCCTATGGCTACACCTTC
CASSELIRGGSAPYGYTF
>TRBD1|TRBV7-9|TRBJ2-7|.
TGTGCCAGCAGCTCCAGACAGGGGGCGCGGAACGAGCAGTACTTC
CASSSRQGARNEQYF
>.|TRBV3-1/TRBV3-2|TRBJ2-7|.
TGTGCCAGCAGCCTAGGCGGGGTAGGGTACGAGCAGTACTTC
CASSLGGVGYEQYF
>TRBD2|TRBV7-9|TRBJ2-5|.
TGTGCCAGCAGCTTAATAGGCGGGGGGGCCCAGTACTTC
CASSLIGGGAQYF
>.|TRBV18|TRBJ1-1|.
TGTGCCAGCTCACCAAGGGCAGGGGTCACTGAAGCTTTCTTT
CASSPRAGVTEAFF
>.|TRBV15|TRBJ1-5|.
TGTGCCACCAGCAGATCGGGACTATTGGATCAGCCCCAGCATTTT
CATSRSGLLDQPQHF
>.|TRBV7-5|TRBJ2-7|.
TGTGCCAGAAGCTTCCGGGGGCTCCACGAGCAGTACTTC
CARSFRGLHEQYF
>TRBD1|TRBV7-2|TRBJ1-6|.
TGTGCCAGCAGCCAGCGGACAGGGGGCGGTTCACCCCTCCACTTT
CASSQRTGGGSPLHF
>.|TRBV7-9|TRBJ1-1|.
TGTGCCAGCAGCTTAAATTCAGGGGCCGGCAGGACTGAAGCTTTCTTT
CASSLNSGAGRTEAFF
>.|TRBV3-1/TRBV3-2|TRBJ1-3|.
TGTGCCAGCAGCCCCGGGGTTCTCAGCTCTGGAAACACCATATATTTT
CASSPGVLSSGNTIYF
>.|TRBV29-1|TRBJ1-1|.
TGCAGCGTTGACTTAATCCCTGCGGGGAACACTGAAGCTTTCTTT
CSVDLIPAGNTEAFF
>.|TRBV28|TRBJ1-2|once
TGTGCCAGCAGTCAACTGGGGGGTTTCGATAGAAATGGCTACACCTTC
CASSQLGGFDRNGYTF
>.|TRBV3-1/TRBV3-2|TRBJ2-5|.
TGTGCCAGCGTCATCGGGGAGACCCAGTACTTC
CASVIGETQYF
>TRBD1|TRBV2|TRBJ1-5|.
TGTGCCAGCAGTAACAGGGGCTTGGGCAATCAGCCCCAGCATTTT
CASSNRGLGNQPQHF
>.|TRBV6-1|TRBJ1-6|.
TGTGCCAGCAGTGAAGCAACAAGGGGCAGAGGGGCCCTCCACTTT
CASSEATRGRGALHF
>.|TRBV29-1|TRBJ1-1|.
TGCAGCACCAGGAACATGAACACTGAAGCTTTCTTT
CSTRNMNTEAFF
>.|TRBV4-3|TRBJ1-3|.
TGCGCCAGCAGCCAAGTCGTCTCGGACTCTGGAAACACCATATATTTT
CASSQVVSDSGNTIYF
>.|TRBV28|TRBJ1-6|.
TGTGCCAGCGGAAGCACGAGCTCCTATAATTCGCCCCTCCACTTT
CASGSTSSYNSPLHF
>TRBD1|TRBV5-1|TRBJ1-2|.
TGCGCCAGCAGCTTGGCGGGGGACAGGCCCAACTATGGCTACACCTTC
CASSLAGDRPNYGYTF
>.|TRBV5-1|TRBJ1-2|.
TGCGCCAGCAGCTTGGAATATACTGGTAACTATGGCTACACCTTC
CASSLEYTGNYGYTF
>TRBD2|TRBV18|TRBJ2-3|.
TGTGCCAGCTCACCGCAAGGGAACAGCGGGGGCACAGATACGCAGTATTTT
CASSPQGNSGGTDTQYF
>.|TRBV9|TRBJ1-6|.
TGTGCCAGCAGGGGACCTAGGGGGAGCTCCTATAATTCACCCCTCCACTTT
CASRGPRGSSYNSPLHF
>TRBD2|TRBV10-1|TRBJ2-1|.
TGCGCCAGCAGTGCAGACCCGGGACTAGCGGGGGCCGAGCAGTTCTTC
CASSADPGLAGAEQFF
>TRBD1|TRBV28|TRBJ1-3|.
TGTGCCAGCAGCCAGGGGGCGACTTCTGGAAACACCATATATTTT
CASSQGATSGNTIYF
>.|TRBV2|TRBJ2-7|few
TGTGCCAGCAGTGTGGTGGACAAAGATGGGGCTGACGAGCAGTACTTC
CASSVVDKDGADEQYF
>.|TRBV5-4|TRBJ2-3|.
TGTGCCAGCAGCTCCCCAGGTATAAGCACAGATACGCAGTATTTT
CASSSPGISTDTQYF
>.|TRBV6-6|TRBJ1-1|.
TGTGCCAGCAGCTTAGAAGAACGGACTGAAGCTTTCTTT
CASSLEERTEAFF